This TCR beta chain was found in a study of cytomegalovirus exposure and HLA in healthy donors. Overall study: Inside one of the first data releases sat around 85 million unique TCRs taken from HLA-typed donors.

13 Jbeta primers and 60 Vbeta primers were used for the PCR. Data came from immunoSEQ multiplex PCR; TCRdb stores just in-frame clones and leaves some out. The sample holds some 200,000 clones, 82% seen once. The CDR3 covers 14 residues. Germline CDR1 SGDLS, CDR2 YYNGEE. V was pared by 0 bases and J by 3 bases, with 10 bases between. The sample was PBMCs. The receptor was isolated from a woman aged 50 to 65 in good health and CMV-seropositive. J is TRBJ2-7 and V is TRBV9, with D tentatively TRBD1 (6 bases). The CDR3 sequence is CASSVGAGDYEQYF. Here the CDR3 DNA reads TGTGCCAGCAGCGTAGGGGCAGGGGACTACGAGCAGTACTTC.